This TCR beta chain derives from a study of blood T cell repertoires in COVID-19 (dated by TCRdb to 2020 to 2021). The study in broad terms: Samples covering the acute and convalescent phases of COVID-19 were provided by collaborators in the United States, Italy and Spain. The prospective study material was composed of cDNA or gDNA derived from T cells, B-cell-depleted T cells, or PBMCs. Subjects who had been exposed to COVID-19, were actively infected with it, or had recovered from it provided the deeply sampled blood TCRbeta repertoires that made up the dataset. The repertoires were released in a freely available public database meant as a resource for research on the immune response to SARS-CoV-2. The samples were drawn from the first 160 participants of the ongoing ImmuneRACE study and from some 1,300 subjects provided by 6 global collaborators. The sample metadata nearly always contained a de-identified subject ID, COVID-19 status, age in years and sex. HLA class I and class II types, where available, came from metadata supplied by the sample provider rather than from assay-based typing. The paper as a whole reports these results and caveats: The quantity of clinical and demographic metadata differed by source and by participant and was supplied without curation.

Participants in the prospective study were enrolled through a virtual design, were aged 18 to 89 years, and lived in some 24 United States geographic areas. In the prospective study, cohorts were assigned on the basis of participant-reported clinical history obtained from a screening survey and a study questionnaire. Recovered participants in ImmuneRACE Cohort 3 were defined by two consecutive negative NP/OP PCR tests, clearance by a healthcare professional, or resolution of symptoms. Each participant in the prospective study had whole blood, serum and a nasopharyngeal or oropharyngeal swab collected by mobile phlebotomists. Additional blood draws and questionnaires over an approximately 2-month period could optionally be provided by prospective study participants. Blood samples from the prospective study were shipped frozen or at room temperature prior to DNA extraction. TCRbeta CDR3 regions were amplified from genomic DNA using the immunoSEQ Assay, a bias-controlled multiplex PCR. As for how the authors treated the data: The number of nucleated cells in each sample was estimated from the amplification of reference gene primers within the assay. To quantify the absolute abundance of each unique TCRbeta CDR3 rearrangement, sequence reads were collapsed and filtered. For each sample, productive Simpson clonality was calculated by taking the square root of Simpson's diversity index across productive rearrangements. In TCRdb, the immuneACCESS table is reduced to in-frame sequences with V and J assigned. These tables do not hold every clone; where another copy was compared, an unresolved V gene accounts for under half, and the others remain unexplained. D and trimming were read from the DNA, whereas the V and J calls and clone size are those reported in that table. The sample profile shows 170,000 or so clones; roughly 90% of them were found once. Clones ranked in the top ten supply 6.6% of the sample.

As concerns this clone: Its antigen is not yet known. Qualities for individual bases were not recorded, and no much larger clone is one base off.

The CDR3 has 14 amino acids, counting the end cysteine and phenylalanine. This entry keeps only the CDR3 DNA: 42 bases, framed from base 1. CDR1 and CDR2, per the germline V gene (reference sequence), are LGHDT and YNNKEL. Trimming removed 8 bases from V and 5 bases from J; the gene matches leave 3 bases unexplained. The receptor comes from a woman aged 45-60 years who had recovered from COVID-19. In this chain, TRBV3-1 (or the pseudogene TRBV3-2) is recombined with TRBJ2-5, with 15 junctional bases fitting TRBD2. Sequencing was done on a sample of PBMCs or T cells enriched from blood (not recorded which). The sequenced DNA is TGTGCCAGCCGGACTAGCGGGGGGGCTGAGACCCAGTACTTC. Its translation is CASRTSGGAETQYF.